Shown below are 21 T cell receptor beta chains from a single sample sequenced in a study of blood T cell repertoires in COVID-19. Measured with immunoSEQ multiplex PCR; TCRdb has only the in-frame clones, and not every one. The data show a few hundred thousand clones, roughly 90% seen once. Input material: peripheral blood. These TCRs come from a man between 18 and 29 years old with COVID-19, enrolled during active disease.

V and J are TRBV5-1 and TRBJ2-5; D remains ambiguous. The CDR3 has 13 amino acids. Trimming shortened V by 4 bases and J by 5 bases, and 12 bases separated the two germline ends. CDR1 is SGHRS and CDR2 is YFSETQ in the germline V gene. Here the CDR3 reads CASSRVYRETQYF. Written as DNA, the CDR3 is TGCGCCAGCAGCCGAGTCTACCGGGAGACCCAGTACTTC. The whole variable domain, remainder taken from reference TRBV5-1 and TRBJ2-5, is KAGVTQTPRYLIKTRGQQVTLSCSPISGHRSVSWYQQTPGQGLQFLFEYFSETQRNKGNFPGRFSGRQFSNSRSEMNVSTLELGDSALYLCASSRVYRETQYFGPGTRLLVL.

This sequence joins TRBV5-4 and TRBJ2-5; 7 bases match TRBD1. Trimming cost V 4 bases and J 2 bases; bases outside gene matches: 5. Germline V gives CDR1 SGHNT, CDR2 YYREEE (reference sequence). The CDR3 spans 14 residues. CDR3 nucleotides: TGTGCCAGCAGCGACGGGGACAGACAAGAGACCCAGTACTTC. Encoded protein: CASSDGDRQETQYF.

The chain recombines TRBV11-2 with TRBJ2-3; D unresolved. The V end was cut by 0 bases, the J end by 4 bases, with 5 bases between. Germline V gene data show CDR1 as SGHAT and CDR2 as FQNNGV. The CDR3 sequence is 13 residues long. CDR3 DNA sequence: TGTGCCAGCAGCTTAGATCGTCCAGATACGCAGTATTTT. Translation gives CASSLDRPDTQYF. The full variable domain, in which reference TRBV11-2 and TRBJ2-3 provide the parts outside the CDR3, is EAGVAQSPRYKIIEKRQSVAFWCNPISGHATLYWYQQILGQGPKLLIQFQNNGVVDDSQLPKDRFSAERLKGVDSTLKIQPAKLEDSAVYLCASSLDRPDTQYFGPGTRLTVL.

The DNA for the CDR3 is TGTGCCAGCAGCCAGGGGGCGGGATTTACCTACGAGCAGTACTTC. It yields the protein CASSQGAGFTYEQYF. The rearrangement links TRBV9 to TRBJ2-7, with TRBD1 matching over 8 bases. The J segment lost 2 bases and the V segment lost 4 bases, leaving 8 bases of the junction unmatched. The CDR3 extends over 15 amino acids. Germline V lookup: CDR1 SGDLS, CDR2 YYNGEE.

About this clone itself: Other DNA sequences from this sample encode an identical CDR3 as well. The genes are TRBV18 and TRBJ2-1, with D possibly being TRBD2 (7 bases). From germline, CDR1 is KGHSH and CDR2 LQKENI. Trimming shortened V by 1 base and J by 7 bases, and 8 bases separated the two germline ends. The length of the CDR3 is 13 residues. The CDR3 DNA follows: TGTGCCAGCTCACCACAGGGGGGGAATGAGCAGTTCTTC. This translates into CASSPQGGNEQFF.

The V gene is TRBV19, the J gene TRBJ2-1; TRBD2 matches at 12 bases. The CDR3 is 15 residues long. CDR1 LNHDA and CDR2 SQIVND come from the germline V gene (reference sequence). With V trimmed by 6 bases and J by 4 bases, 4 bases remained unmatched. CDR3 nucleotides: TGTGCCAGTAGAGAGACTAGCGGGAGTTACAATGAGCAGTTCTTC. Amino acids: CASRETSGSYNEQFF.

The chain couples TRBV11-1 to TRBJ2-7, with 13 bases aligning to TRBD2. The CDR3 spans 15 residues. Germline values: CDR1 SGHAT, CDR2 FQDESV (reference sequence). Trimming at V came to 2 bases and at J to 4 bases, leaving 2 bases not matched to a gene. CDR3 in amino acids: CASSLSTSGRYEQYF. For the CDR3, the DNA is TGTGCCAGCAGCTTATCGACTAGCGGGAGGTACGAGCAGTACTTC.

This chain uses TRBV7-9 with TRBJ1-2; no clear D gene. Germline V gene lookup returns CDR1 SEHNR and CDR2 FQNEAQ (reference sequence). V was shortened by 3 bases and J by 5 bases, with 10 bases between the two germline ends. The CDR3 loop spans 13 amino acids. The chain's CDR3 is CASSLGDQYGYTF. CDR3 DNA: TGTGCCAGCAGCTTGGGAGATCAGTATGGCTACACCTTC. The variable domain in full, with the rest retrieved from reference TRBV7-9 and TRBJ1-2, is DTGVSQNPRHKITKRGQNVTFRCDPISEHNRLYWYRQTLGQGPEFLTYFQNEAQLEKSRLLSDRFSAERPKGSFSTLEIQRTEQGDSAMYLCASSLGDQYGYTFGSGTRLTVV.

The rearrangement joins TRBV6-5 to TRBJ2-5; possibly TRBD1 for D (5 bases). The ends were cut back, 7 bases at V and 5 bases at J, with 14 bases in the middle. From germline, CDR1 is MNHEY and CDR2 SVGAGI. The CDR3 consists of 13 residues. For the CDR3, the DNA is TGTGCCAGCACGTTTTCAGGGAAGGAGACCCAGTACTTC. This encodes CASTFSGKETQYF.

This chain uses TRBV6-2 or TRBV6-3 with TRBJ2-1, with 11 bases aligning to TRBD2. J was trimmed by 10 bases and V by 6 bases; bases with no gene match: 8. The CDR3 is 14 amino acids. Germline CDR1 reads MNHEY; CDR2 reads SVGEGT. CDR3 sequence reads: CASSPGLAGGEQFF. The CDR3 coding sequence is TGTGCCAGCAGCCCCGGTCTAGCGGGGGGAGAGCAGTTCTTC.

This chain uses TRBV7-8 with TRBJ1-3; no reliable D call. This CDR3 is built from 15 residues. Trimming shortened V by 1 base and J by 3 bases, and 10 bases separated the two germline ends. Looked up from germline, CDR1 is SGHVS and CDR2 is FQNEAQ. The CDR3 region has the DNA TGTGCCAGCAGCTTAGGGGAGGGTTTTGGAAACACCATATATTTT. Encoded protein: CASSLGEGFGNTIYF.

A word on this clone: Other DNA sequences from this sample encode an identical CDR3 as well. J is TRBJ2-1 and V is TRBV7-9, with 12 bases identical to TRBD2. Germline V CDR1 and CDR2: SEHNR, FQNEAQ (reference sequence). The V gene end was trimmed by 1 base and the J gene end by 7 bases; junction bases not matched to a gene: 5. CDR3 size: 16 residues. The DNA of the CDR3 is TGTGCCAGCAGCTTAGTAGGCCTAGCGGGAGGGAATGAGCAGTTCTTC. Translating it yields CASSLVGLAGGNEQFF.

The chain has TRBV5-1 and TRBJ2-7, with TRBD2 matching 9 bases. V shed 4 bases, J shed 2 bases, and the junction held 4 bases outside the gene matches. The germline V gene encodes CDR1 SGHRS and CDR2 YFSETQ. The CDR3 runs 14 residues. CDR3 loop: CASSVTSGTYEQYF. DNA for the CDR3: TGCGCCAGCAGCGTGACTAGCGGTACCTACGAGCAGTACTTC.

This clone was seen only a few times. DNA of the CDR3: TGTGCTAGTGGTTCCCAAACAGGGGACCACTACGAGCAGTACTTC. Its translation is CASGSQTGDHYEQYF. The rearrangement links TRBV12-5 to TRBJ2-7, with 7 bases aligning to TRBD1. The CDR3 has 15 amino acids. CDR1 LGHNT and CDR2 FRNRAP come from the germline V gene. After removal of 4 bases from V and 3 bases from J, the junction contained 9 bases not matched to a gene.

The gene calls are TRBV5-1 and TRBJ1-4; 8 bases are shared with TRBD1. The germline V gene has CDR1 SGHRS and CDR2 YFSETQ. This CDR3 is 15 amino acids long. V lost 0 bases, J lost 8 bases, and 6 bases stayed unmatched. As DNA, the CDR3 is TGCGCCAGCAGCTTGGGCGGACAGGGTGCGGAAAAACTGTTTTTT. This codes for CASSLGGQGAEKLFF.

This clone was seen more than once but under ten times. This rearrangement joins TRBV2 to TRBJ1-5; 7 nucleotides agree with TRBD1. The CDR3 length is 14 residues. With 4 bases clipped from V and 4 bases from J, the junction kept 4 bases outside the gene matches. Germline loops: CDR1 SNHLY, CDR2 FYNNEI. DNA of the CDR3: TGTGCCAGCAGTGTACAGGGGCGGAATCAGCCCCAGCATTTT. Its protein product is CASSVQGRNQPQHF. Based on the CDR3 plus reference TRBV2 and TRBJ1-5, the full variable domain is EPEVTQTPSHQVTQMGQEVILRCVPISNHLYFYWYRQILGQKVEFLVSFYNNEISEKSEIFDDQFSVERPDGSNFTLKIRSTKLEDSAMYFCASSVQGRNQPQHFGDGTRLSIL.

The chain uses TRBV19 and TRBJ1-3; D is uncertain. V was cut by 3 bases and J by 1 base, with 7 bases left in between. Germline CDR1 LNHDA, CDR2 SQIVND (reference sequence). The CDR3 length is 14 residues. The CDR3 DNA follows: TGTGCCAGTAGTATGAGTTGGTCTGGAAACACCATATATTTT. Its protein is CASSMSWSGNTIYF. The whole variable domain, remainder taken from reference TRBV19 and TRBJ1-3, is DGGITQSPKYLFRKEGQNVTLSCEQNLNHDAMYWYRQDPGQGLRLIYYSQIVNDFQKGDIAEGYSVSREKKESFPLTVTSAQKNPTAFYLCASSMSWSGNTIYFGEGSWLTVV.

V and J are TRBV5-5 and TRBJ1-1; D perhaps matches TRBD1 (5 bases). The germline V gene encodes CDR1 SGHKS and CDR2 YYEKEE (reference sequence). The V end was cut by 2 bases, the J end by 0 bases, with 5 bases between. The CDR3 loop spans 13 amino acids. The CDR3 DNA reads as TGTGCCAGCAGCTTCAGGGTGAACACTGAAGCTTTCTTT. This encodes CASSFRVNTEAFF.

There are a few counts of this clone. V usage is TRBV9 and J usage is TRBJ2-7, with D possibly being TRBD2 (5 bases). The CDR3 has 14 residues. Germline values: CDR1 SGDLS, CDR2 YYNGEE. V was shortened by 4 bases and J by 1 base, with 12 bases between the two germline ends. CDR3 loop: CASSPYGISYEQYF. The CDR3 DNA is TGTGCCAGCAGCCCTTACGGGATATCCTACGAGCAGTACTTC.

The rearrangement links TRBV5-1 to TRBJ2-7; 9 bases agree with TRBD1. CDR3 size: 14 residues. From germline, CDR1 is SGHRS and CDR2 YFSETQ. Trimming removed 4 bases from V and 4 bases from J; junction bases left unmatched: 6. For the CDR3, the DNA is TGCGCCAGCAGCGAGGGACAGGGTCAGTACGAGCAGTACTTC. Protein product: CASSEGQGQYEQYF. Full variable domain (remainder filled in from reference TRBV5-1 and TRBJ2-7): KAGVTQTPRYLIKTRGQQVTLSCSPISGHRSVSWYQQTPGQGLQFLFEYFSETQRNKGNFPGRFSGRQFSNSRSEMNVSTLELGDSALYLCASSEGQGQYEQYFGPGTRLTVT.

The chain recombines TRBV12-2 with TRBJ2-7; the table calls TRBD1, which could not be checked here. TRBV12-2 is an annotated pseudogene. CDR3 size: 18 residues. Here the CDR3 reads CAKARGDIRESGPNEQYF. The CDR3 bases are TGTGCAAAGGCCCGAGGGGACATAAGGGAGTCGGGTCCTAACGAGCAGTACTTC.